This T cell receptor beta chain came from a study of blood T cell repertoires in COVID-19 (dated by TCRdb to the early 2020s). As for the study more broadly: Collaborator samples came from the United States, Italy and Spain and covered acute and convalescent phases of COVID-19. The prospective study material was composed of cDNA or gDNA derived from T cells, B-cell-depleted T cells, or PBMCs. Deeply sampled blood TCRbeta repertoires from subjects exposed to, actively infected with, or recovered from COVID-19 were included in the dataset. The repertoires were made available in a free public database intended to serve as a resource for research on the immune response to SARS-CoV-2. The samples were drawn from two sources: the first 160 participants of the ongoing ImmuneRACE study, and fewer than 1,500 subjects contributed by 6 global collaborators. Nearly every sample came with metadata listing a de-identified subject ID, COVID-19 status, age in years and sex. HLA class I and class II types, where available, came from metadata supplied by the sample provider rather than from assay-based typing. The study at large found these results: The amount of clinical and demographic metadata varied by source and participant and was provided uncurated.

The immunoSEQ Assay, a bias-controlled multiplex PCR, was used to amplify TCRbeta CDR3 regions from genomic DNA. The authors' analysis ran thus. Within the assay, amplification of reference gene primers was used to estimate how many nucleated cells each sample contained. Sequence reads were collapsed and filtered to measure the absolute abundance of every unique TCRbeta CDR3 rearrangement. For each sample, productive Simpson clonality was calculated as the square root of Simpson's diversity index across productive rearrangements. Drawn from immuneACCESS, this table holds only the in-frame rearrangements with V and J called that TCRdb kept. Clones are partly lost; checked studies trace under half to an unresolved V gene and leave the rest unexplained. D and trimming come from the DNA, and the V and J calls and clone size come from that table. The sample table records over 250,000 clones; 80% to 90% of these occur just once. The ten largest clones take up around 10% of the sample.

The junction shows trimming of 2 bases on V and 5 bases on J, plus 9 bases between the germline ends. From the cysteine up to the phenylalanine, the CDR3 has a length of 13 residues. Only the CDR3 DNA is retained, 39 bases long and in frame from the first base. Looking up the germline V gene yields CDR1 KGHSH and CDR2 LQKENI. Whole blood was collected in K2EDTA tubes by collaborating institutions according to the institutions' own protocols. For TCRbeta analysis, collaborators shipped samples in one of three forms: frozen whole blood, isolated PBMCs, or DNA extracted from either of those sample types. On this clone: What antigen it recognizes has not been identified. No base qualities exist here, and no much larger clone lies one base off it.

The source material was peripheral blood. The TCR comes from a woman aged 70-85 years with acute or convalescent COVID-19. The rearrangement combines TRBV18 with TRBJ1-1; too little of a D gene remains to name it. Read as DNA, the sequence is TGTGCCAGCTCACCAGGGCAGGCGACTGAAGCTTTCTTT. This translates into CASSPGQATEAFF.